Below, 5 T cell receptor beta chains from the same sample are listed, as sequenced in a study of OX40 agonist ivuxolimab in advanced cancers. The table came from immunoSEQ multiplex PCR; TCRdb's copy has only in-frame clones and leaves some out. Of under 100,000 clones in the sample, about four fifths were seen once. The sample in question was CD4+ or CD8+ T cells sorted from blood, obtained in a trial of the OX40 agonist ivuxolimab. Receptor source: an adult with an advanced solid tumor such as melanoma, head and neck, liver or kidney cancer.

The CDR3 here is CASSPPGLAGGLETQYF. The CDR3, as DNA: TGTGCCAGCAGTCCTCCGGGACTAGCGGGGGGACTAGAGACCCAGTACTTC. The genes are TRBV7-2 and TRBJ2-5; 15 bases align to TRBD2. The V gene's germline CDR1 is SGHTA and CDR2 FQGNSA. This CDR3 has 17 residues. Unmatched junction bases numbered 9, after V lost 6 bases and J lost 4 bases.

V is TRBV30 and J is TRBJ1-1; D is undetermined. CDR1 and CDR2 (germline): GTSNPN, SVGIG (reference sequence). V lost 4 bases and J 0 bases, leaving 12 bases between the germline ends. The CDR3 length is 14 residues. CDR3 DNA sequence: TGTGCCTGGAATCTCGGTTCCATGAACACTGAAGCTTTCTTT. It is translated as CAWNLGSMNTEAFF.

The chain recombines TRBV5-1 with TRBJ2-7, with D tentatively TRBD1 or TRBD2 (5 bases each). Germline-derived CDR1 and CDR2 are SGHRS and YFSETQ. The CDR3 consists of 14 residues. V lost 5 bases, J lost 2 bases, and 14 bases lay in between. The CDR3 region is CASRYRTATYEQYF. As DNA, the CDR3 is TGCGCCAGCAGATACAGGACTGCTACCTACGAGCAGTACTTC. The full variable domain, completed using reference TRBV5-1 and TRBJ2-7, is KAGVTQTPRYLIKTRGQQVTLSCSPISGHRSVSWYQQTPGQGLQFLFEYFSETQRNKGNFPGRFSGRQFSNSRSEMNVSTLELGDSALYLCASRYRTATYEQYFGPGTRLTVT.

CDR3 DNA: TGTGCCAGCAGTGTCGACAGTGCCTCTGGAAACACCATATATTTT. It translates to CASSVDSASGNTIYF. The rearrangement uses TRBV6-1 and TRBJ1-3, with D possibly TRBD1 on 5 matching bases. V was pared by 4 bases and J by 0 bases, with 10 bases between. The length of the CDR3 is 15 residues. Germline V lookup: CDR1 MNHNS, CDR2 SASEGT.

The chain has TRBV9 and TRBJ2-5; 8 bases are shared with TRBD2. The V and J ends lost 0 bases and 1 base, in that order; junction bases with no gene match: 5. Germline-derived CDR1 and CDR2 are SGDLS and YYNGEE. CDR3 length: 16 amino acids. CDR3 protein: CASSVAAGGFQETQYF. Here the CDR3 DNA reads TGTGCCAGCAGCGTAGCTGCGGGAGGCTTCCAAGAGACCCAGTACTTC.